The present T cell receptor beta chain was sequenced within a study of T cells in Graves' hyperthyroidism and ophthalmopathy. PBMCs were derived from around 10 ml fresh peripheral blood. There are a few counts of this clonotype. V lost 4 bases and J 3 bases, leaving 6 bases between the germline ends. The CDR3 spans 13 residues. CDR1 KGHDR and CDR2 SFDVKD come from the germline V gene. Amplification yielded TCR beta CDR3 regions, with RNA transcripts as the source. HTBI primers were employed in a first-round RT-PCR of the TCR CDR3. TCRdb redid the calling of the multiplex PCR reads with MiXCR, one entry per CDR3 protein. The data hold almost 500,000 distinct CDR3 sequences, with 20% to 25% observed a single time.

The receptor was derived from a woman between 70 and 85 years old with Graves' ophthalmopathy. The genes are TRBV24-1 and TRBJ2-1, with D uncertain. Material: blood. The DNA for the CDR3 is TGTGCCACCAGTGACCTGGACTACAATGAGCAGTTCTTC. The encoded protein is CATSDLDYNEQFF.